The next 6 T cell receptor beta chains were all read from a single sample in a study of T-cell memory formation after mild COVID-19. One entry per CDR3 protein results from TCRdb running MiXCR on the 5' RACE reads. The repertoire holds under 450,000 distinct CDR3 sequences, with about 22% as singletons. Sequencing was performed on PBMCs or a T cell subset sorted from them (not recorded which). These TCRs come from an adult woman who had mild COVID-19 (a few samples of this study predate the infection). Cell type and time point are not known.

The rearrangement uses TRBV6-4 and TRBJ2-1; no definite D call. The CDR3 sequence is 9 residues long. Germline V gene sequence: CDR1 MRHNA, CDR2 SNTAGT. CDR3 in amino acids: CLNGNEQFF. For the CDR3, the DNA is TGTCTGAATGGCAATGAGCAGTTCTTC.

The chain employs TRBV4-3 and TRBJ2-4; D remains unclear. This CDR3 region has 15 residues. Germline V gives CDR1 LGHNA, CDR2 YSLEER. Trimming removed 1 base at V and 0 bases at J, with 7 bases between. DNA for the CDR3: TGCGCCAGCAGCCAAGCGATTTTAGCCAAAAACATTCAGTACTTC. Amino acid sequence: CASSQAILAKNIQYF.

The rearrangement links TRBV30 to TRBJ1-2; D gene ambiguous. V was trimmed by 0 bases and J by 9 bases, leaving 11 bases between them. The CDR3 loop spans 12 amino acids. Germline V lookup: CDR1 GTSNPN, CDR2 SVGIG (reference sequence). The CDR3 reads CAWSVPRGSYTF. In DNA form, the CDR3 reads TGTGCCTGGAGTGTACCCAGAGGAAGCTACACCTTC. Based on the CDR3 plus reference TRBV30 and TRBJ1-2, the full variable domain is SQTIHQWPATLVQPVGSPLSLECTVEGTSNPNLYWYRQAAGRGLQLLFYSVGIGQISSEVPQNLSASRPQDRQFILSSKKLLLSDSGFYLCAWSVPRGSYTFGSGTRLTVV.

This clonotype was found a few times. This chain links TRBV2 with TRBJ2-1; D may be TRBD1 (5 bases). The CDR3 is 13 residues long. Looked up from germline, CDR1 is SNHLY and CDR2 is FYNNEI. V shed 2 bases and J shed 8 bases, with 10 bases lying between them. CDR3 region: CASSEPGKYEQFF. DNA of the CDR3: TGTGCCAGCAGTGAACCAGGGAAGTATGAGCAGTTCTTC.

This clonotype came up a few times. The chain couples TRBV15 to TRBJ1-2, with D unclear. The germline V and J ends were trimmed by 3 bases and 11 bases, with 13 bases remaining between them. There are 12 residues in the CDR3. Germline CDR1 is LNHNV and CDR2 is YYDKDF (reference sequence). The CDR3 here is CATSSPWGGYTF. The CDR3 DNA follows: TGTGCCACCAGCAGTCCCTGGGGAGGATACACCTTC.

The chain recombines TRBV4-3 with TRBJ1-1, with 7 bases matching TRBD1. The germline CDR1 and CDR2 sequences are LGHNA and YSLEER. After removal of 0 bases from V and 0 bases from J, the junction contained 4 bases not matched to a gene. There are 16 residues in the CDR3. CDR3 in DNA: TGCGCCAGCAGCCAAGAGTGGACAGGACTGAACACTGAAGCTTTCTTT. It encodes CASSQEWTGLNTEAFF.